Listed below are T cell receptor beta chains from one sample, sequenced in a study of human T cells and chemical hapten exposure. From the RACE reads, TCRdb called clonotypes with MiXCR, one entry per CDR3 protein. The sample records about 82,000 distinct CDR3 sequences, 10% to 15% being singletons. The sample consisted of whole blood, taken in connection with sensitization to the hapten diphenylcyclopropenone (DPC). These receptors were collected from a woman aged 50 to 65 with alopecia areata. Some clones in this sample may be carry-over from other donors' samples. Each CDR3 is given with its conserved first and last residue. A D gene is named only where the DNA matches it firmly. Only some rows state a clone size, as once, few, many or a class for expanded clones.

>TRBV12-3/TRBV12-4|TRBJ2-1|TRBD2|few
TGTGCCAGCAGCCCTAGCGGGAGGGCGAATGAGCAGTTCTTC
CASSPSGRANEQFF
>TRBV20-1|TRBJ2-1|TRBD2|few
TGCAGTGCCTCAGGGACTAGCGGTTTTAGCAATGAGCAGTTCTTC
CSASGTSGFSNEQFF
>TRBV12-3/TRBV12-4|TRBJ2-7|NA|few
TGTGCCAGCAGTTTAGGAGGGAGTGTCTACGAGCAGTACTTC
CASSLGGSVYEQYF
>TRBV19|TRBJ1-2|NA|few
TGTGCCAGTAGTCTTGGACGGATCGTTAACTATGGCTACACCTTC
CASSLGRIVNYGYTF
>TRBV2|TRBJ2-3|NA|NA
TGTGCCAGCAGTGAACGGAGAGCTCAGCAGTATTTT
CASSERRAQQYF
>TRBV9|TRBJ2-2|TRBD2|many
TGTGCCAGCAGCGTAGAACTAGCGGGATCCCCGAACACCGGGGAGCTGTTTTTT
CASSVELAGSPNTGELFF
>TRBV2|TRBJ2-7|NA|few
TGTGCCAGCAGTGTCTCCCAGACACCCGTCTACGAGCAGTACTTC
CASSVSQTPVYEQYF
>TRBV2|TRBJ2-5|TRBD1|many
TGTGCCAGCCCTCGCGACAGGGGGCTGAGAGAGACCCAGTACTTC
CASPRDRGLRETQYF
>TRBV4-1|TRBJ2-7|NA|NA
TGCGCCAGCAGCCAAGTTAATACGGGAACCTACGAGCAGTACTTC
CASSQVNTGTYEQYF
>TRBV7-2|TRBJ2-2|NA|many
TGTGCCAGCAGTTTCACCGGGGAGCTGTTTTTT
CASSFTGELFF
>TRBV2|TRBJ1-1|NA|few
TGTGCCAGCGCCTATGACAGCCTCACTGAAGCTTTCTTT
CASAYDSLTEAFF
>TRBV12-3/TRBV12-4|TRBJ1-1|NA|NA
TGTGCCAGCCATCTTACAGGAGGGAGAACTGAAGCTTTCTTT
CASHLTGGRTEAFF
>TRBV5-1|TRBJ2-7|TRBD2|few
TGCGCCAGCAGAGCTAGCGGGGCCTCCTACGAGCAGTACTTC
CASRASGASYEQYF
>TRBV30|TRBJ2-3|TRBD2|few
TGTGCCTGGAGTGTCGGAGTAGCGGGAGCAGATACGCAGTATTTT
CAWSVGVAGADTQYF
>TRBV10-2|TRBJ2-1|NA|few
TGCGCCAGCAGTGAGCAGGGTTTCGGCAATGAGCAGTTCTTC
CASSEQGFGNEQFF
>TRBV5-1|TRBJ2-7|NA|few
TGCGCCAGCAGCCCGACCTCCTACGAGCAGTACTTC
CASSPTSYEQYF
>TRBV20-1|TRBJ1-5|TRBD1|few
TGCAGTGCTAGAGTCTCGACAGGGAGCAATCAGCCCCAGCATTTT
CSARVSTGSNQPQHF
>TRBV20-1|TRBJ2-7|NA|few
TGCAGTGCTAGAGGGTTAGGGCTCTACGAGCAGTACTTC
CSARGLGLYEQYF
>TRBV10-3|TRBJ2-3|TRBD1|few
TGTGCCATCAGTGGGGACAGCACCACAGATACGCAGTATTTT
CAISGDSTTDTQYF
>TRBV16|TRBJ1-3|NA|many
TGTGCCAGCAGCCCCGGGACGGCCGGAAACACCATATATTTT
CASSPGTAGNTIYF
>TRBV18|TRBJ2-7|NA|few
TGTGCCAGCTCACCGCTACCCTTAGCTCCCTACGAGCAGTACTTC
CASSPLPLAPYEQYF
>TRBV20-1|TRBJ1-5|TRBD1|NA
TGCAGTGCAAAATCCGGGACAGGGGGAAAATCCCAGCATTTT
CSAKSGTGGKSQHF
>TRBV3-1|TRBJ2-1|NA|few
TGTGCCAGCAGCCAAGATCCAGTAGGAGCCGCGCGTGAGCAGTTCTTC
CASSQDPVGAAREQFF
>TRBV7-9|TRBJ2-7|NA|NA
TGTGCCAGCGTACCGAGGGCTGATTCCTACGAGCAGTACTTC
CASVPRADSYEQYF
>TRBV11-2|TRBJ2-1|TRBD2|many
TGTGCCAGCAGCCCAGACCCCGCCCGGACTAGTCTTCGGTTCTTC
CASSPDPARTSLRFF
>TRBV29-1|TRBJ1-4|NA|NA
TGCAGCGTTGAAGGGGTTAGGGGCGAAAAACTGTTTTTT
CSVEGVRGEKLFF
>TRBV29-1|TRBJ2-1|NA|NA
TGCAGCGTTAGCAGGTTGTACAATGAGCAGTTCTTC
CSVSRLYNEQFF
>TRBV6-5|TRBJ2-3|TRBD2|few
TGTGCCAGCAGTTACTTTTTAGCGGGGACCACAGATACGCAGTATTTT
CASSYFLAGTTDTQYF
>TRBV27|TRBJ2-4|NA|many
TGTGCCAGCAGTGTCCTAGCCAAAAACATTCAGTACTTC
CASSVLAKNIQYF
>TRBV29-1|TRBJ2-4|TRBD1|few
TGCAGTTCGACAGGGCGCCTGGGGAACATTCAGTACTTC
CSSTGRLGNIQYF
>TRBV11-2|TRBJ1-1|TRBD1|few
TGTGCCAGCAGCCTAACGACAGGGCCAGTGGCTTTCTTT
CASSLTTGPVAFF
>TRBV19|TRBJ2-5|TRBD1|many
TGTGCCAGTAGTGCCCCAGGGACAGCCCAAGAGACCCAGTACTTC
CASSAPGTAQETQYF
>TRBV7-8|TRBJ2-1|TRBD2|many
TGTGCCAGCAGCGTTACTAGCGGGAGGGCATACAATGAGCAGTTCTTC
CASSVTSGRAYNEQFF
>TRBV3-1|TRBJ1-1|NA|few
TGTGCCAGCAGCCAATTCACGCCGGGAGCGAGCACTGAAGCTTTCTTT
CASSQFTPGASTEAFF
>TRBV10-3|TRBJ1-1|NA|many
TGTGCCATCAGCAGAGACGGGACGAACGGGGAAGCTTTCTTT
CAISRDGTNGEAFF
>TRBV19|TRBJ2-6|NA|NA
TGTGCCAGTAGTATACCTGGGGCCAACGTCCTGACTTTC
CASSIPGANVLTF